The clone carrying this TCR beta chain was found many times. The data were taken from a study of T cells in Graves' hyperthyroidism and ophthalmopathy. Germline V gene sequence: CDR1 KGHSH, CDR2 LQKENI. The germline V and J ends were trimmed by 4 bases and 5 bases, with 19 bases remaining between them. The CDR3 has 16 residues. TCR beta CDR3 regions were amplified from RNA transcripts. A set of HTBI primers served as the primers for a first-round RT-PCR of the TCR CDR3. From the multiplex PCR reads, TCRdb called clonotypes with MiXCR, one entry per CDR3 protein. In the table there are some 600,000 distinct CDR3 sequences, approximately 15% of which are singletons. In making diagnoses, clinical symptoms, serum thyroxine and TRAb, thyroid ultrasound and orbital computed tomography were all used. A sample of blood taken at first hyperthyroidism diagnosis preceded any ophthalmopathy symptoms.

This rearrangement joins TRBV18 to TRBJ2-3; D is possibly TRBD2 (5 bases). The TCR was taken from a woman younger than 45 with Graves' hyperthyroidism that later progressed to Graves' ophthalmopathy. Sequencing used blood. DNA of the CDR3: TGTGCCAGCTCACTACAAGACTACCTTGCGGGAGATACGCAGTATTTT. It translates to CASSLQDYLAGDTQYF.